This T cell receptor beta chain was obtained from a study of T cells in Graves' hyperthyroidism and ophthalmopathy. TCR beta CDR3 sequences were amplified from RNA transcripts. HTBI primers were employed in a first-round RT-PCR of the TCR CDR3. MiXCR was run by TCRdb on the multiplex PCR reads, yielding one entry per CDR3 protein. Altogether over 650,000 distinct CDR3 sequences are present, 45% being singletons, with the ten largest covering roughly 7.2%. Diagnosing involved the use of clinical symptoms, serum thyroxine and TRAb, thyroid ultrasound and orbital computed tomography. Study-wide points: Among thyroid clonotypes expanded above 0.001, most also appeared in blood. Ophthalmopathy was separated from stable hyperthyroidism by a 13 V-J model. Ophthalmopathy was identified by the model a median around 6 months ahead of onset.

Details on this clonotype: The antigen is unknown. At one end the junction does not follow the germline gene, possibly because of a read error.

Material for sequencing was peripheral blood or thyroid tissue (not recorded which). The TCR was taken from an adult man with Graves' disease, either hyperthyroidism or ophthalmopathy (not recorded which).

The CDR3 reads CASSERGRNPEAFF. CDR3 nucleotide sequence: TGTGCCAGCAGTGAGCGGGGTAGGAACCCTGAAGCTTTCTTT. The V and J genes are TRBV2 and TRBJ1-1, with D unclear. The CDR3 runs to 14 residues. Per germline, CDR1 SNHLY and CDR2 FYNNEI. Complete variable domain (other parts from reference TRBV2 and TRBJ1-1): EPEVTQTPSHQVTQMGQEVILRCVPISNHLYFYWYRQILGQKVEFLVSFYNNEISEKSEIFDDQFSVERPDGSNFTLKIRSTKLEDSAMYFCASSERGRNPEAFFGQGTRLTVV.